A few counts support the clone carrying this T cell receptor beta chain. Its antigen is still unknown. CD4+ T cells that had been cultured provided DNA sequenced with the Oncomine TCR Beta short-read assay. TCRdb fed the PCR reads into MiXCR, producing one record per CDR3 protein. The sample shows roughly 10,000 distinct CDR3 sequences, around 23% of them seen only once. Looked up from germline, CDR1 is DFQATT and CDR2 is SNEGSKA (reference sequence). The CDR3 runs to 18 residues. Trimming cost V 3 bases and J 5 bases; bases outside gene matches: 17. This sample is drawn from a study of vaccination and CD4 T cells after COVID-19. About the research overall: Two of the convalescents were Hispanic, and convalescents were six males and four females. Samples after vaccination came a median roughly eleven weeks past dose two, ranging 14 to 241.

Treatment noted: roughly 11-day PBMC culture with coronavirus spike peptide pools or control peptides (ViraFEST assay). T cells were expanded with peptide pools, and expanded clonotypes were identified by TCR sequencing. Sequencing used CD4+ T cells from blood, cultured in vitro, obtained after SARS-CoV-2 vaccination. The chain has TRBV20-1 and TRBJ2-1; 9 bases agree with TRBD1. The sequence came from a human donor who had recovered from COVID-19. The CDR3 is CSASLATLGQGIHNEQFF. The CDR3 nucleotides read TGCAGTGCTAGTTTGGCGACGCTAGGACAGGGGATTCACAATGAGCAGTTCTTC.